One and the same sample provided the 17 T cell receptor beta chains below, sequenced in a study of blood T cells in healthy people across ages. A second about 7 to 12 cycle PCR used barcoded and J-beta primers. TCRdb passed the 5' RACE reads through MiXCR, listing each CDR3 protein once. The sample has approximately 1,700,000 distinct CDR3 sequences; about two fifths are singletons. The source material was blood. Receptors originate from a human donor in good health.

The chain is built from TRBV9 and TRBJ1-5; perhaps TRBD1 as D (5 bases). The CDR3 is 13 amino acids. The V gene lost 6 bases and the J gene lost 3 bases, with 10 bases spanning the gap. CDR1 SGDLS and CDR2 YYNGEE come from the germline V gene. The CDR3 spells CASNQGPNQPQHF. CDR3 sequence (DNA): TGTGCCAGCAATCAGGGTCCCAATCAGCCCCAGCATTTT.

This chain connects TRBV4-2 to TRBJ2-7; D ambiguous. CDR1 and CDR2 from the germline V gene are LGHNA and YNFKEQ. The CDR3 contains 17 residues. The V end was cut by 0 bases, the J end by 3 bases, with 18 bases between. The CDR3 here is CASSQDRAFGQHYEQYF. The CDR3 DNA follows: TGTGCCAGCAGCCAAGATAGGGCCTTCGGCCAACACTACGAGCAGTACTTC.

The rearrangement joins TRBV20-1 to TRBJ2-7, with D perhaps TRBD1 (6 bases). CDR1 is DFQATT and CDR2 is SNEGSKA in the germline V gene (reference sequence). With 0 bases removed from V and 1 base from J, the gap between germline ends came to 10 bases. This CDR3 has 14 amino acids. The CDR3 loop is CSARDPGASYEQYF. For the CDR3, the DNA is TGCAGTGCTAGAGATCCAGGGGCATCCTACGAGCAGTACTTC.

This rearrangement joins TRBV6-5 to TRBJ1-5; D remains ambiguous. The CDR3 runs to 15 residues. CDR1 is MNHEY, CDR2 SVGAGI, per germline. The V and J ends lost 0 bases and 5 bases respectively, with 11 bases between them. The CDR3 DNA reads TGTGCCAGCAGTTACTCGACCAGAAATGATCAGCCCCAGCATTTT. It codes for CASSYSTRNDQPQHF.

This chain joins TRBV7-3 and TRBJ2-1; D unresolved. V lost 2 bases and J lost 8, with 13 bases in between. The CDR3 runs 14 residues. Germline CDR1 is SGHTA and CDR2 is FQGTGA. The chain's CDR3 is CASSLVGNLDEQFF. The CDR3 DNA reads TGTGCCAGCAGCTTAGTGGGAAATCTCGATGAGCAGTTCTTC. The entire variable domain, with the rest obtained from reference TRBV7-3 and TRBJ2-1, is as follows: GAGVSQTPSNKVTEKGKYVELRCDPISGHTALYWYRQSLGQGPEFLIYFQGTGAADDSGLPNDRFFAVRPEGSVSTLKIQRTERGDSAVYLCASSLVGNLDEQFFGPGTRLTVL.

The table lists this clonotype with a few counts. The CDR3 region has the DNA TGTGCCATCAGTGTTCCAGGGAACTACGAGCAGTACTTC. The encoded protein is CAISVPGNYEQYF. The rearrangement links TRBV10-3 to TRBJ2-7; TRBD1 might be the D (5 bases). The CDR3 runs to 13 residues. The V end lost 4 bases, the J end lost 3 bases, and 10 bases lay between the germline ends. The germline gives CDR1 ENHRY, CDR2 SYGVKD.

J is TRBJ1-2 and V is TRBV6-6; 8 bases map to TRBD1. J was trimmed by 4 bases and V by 0 bases; bases with no gene match: 10. The CDR3 length is 17 residues. Germline V gene sequence: CDR1 MNHNY, CDR2 SVGAGI (reference sequence). CDR3 nucleotides: TGTGCCAGCAGTTACTCCTCAACCGGAGACAGGGGCTATGGCTACACCTTC. Amino acids: CASSYSSTGDRGYGYTF.

A word on this clonotype: The junction shows a germline mismatch at one end, possibly a read error. CDR3 sequence (DNA): TGTGCCTGCAGTTTACAGCAGGGGAGGATCGAGCAGTACTTC. It codes for CACSLQQGRIEQYF. The gene calls are TRBV12-3 or TRBV12-4 and TRBJ2-7; D tentatively fits TRBD1 or TRBD2 (6 bases each). CDR3 length equals 14 residues.

This clonotype appeared a few times. V usage is TRBV28 and J usage is TRBJ1-4; D call uncertain. V was cut by 6 bases and J by 7 bases, with 18 bases left in between. Germline-derived CDR1 and CDR2 are MDHEN and SYDVKM. The CDR3 length is 15 residues. This CDR3 is CASSPDRLGGEKLFF. The CDR3 DNA reads as TGTGCCAGCAGCCCTGACCGCCTCGGTGGTGAAAAACTGTTTTTT.

This clonotype was found a few times. In DNA form, the CDR3 reads TGCAGTGCTAGTGCGGGGGGGACGAATGAGCAGTTCTTC. Protein product: CSASAGGTNEQFF. J is TRBJ2-1 and V is TRBV20-1, with TRBD2 identical over 9 bases. Per the germline V gene, CDR1 is DFQATT and CDR2 is SNEGSKA (reference sequence). Germline trimming cut 3 bases from V and 7 bases from J; bases unmatched to any gene: 4. The CDR3 has 13 residues.

This clonotype was seen at least ten times. This rearrangement joins TRBV5-1 to TRBJ2-1; TRBD2 aligns across 13 bases. The ends lost 6 bases at V and 7 bases at J; junction bases unmatched: 7. CDR3 size: 15 residues. The V gene's germline CDR1 is SGHRS and CDR2 YFSETQ. CDR3 in amino acids: CASTAGLAGVNEQFF. The DNA of the CDR3 is TGCGCCAGCACCGCCGGACTAGCGGGGGTGAATGAGCAGTTCTTC.

The chain is built from TRBV12-5 and TRBJ2-6, with 12 bases that match TRBD1. The CDR3 length is 17 residues. J gave up 4 bases and V 5 bases, and 6 bases lay outside the gene matches. The germline gives CDR1 LGHNT, CDR2 FRNRAP. In DNA form, the CDR3 reads TGTGCTAGTGGTACCGGGACAGGGGGCTACGGGGCCAACGTCCTGACTTTC. It encodes CASGTGTGGYGANVLTF.

The chain carries TRBV27 and TRBJ1-5; a weak D match, TRBD1 (5 bases). The V and J ends lost 2 bases and 5 bases respectively, with 10 bases between them. The CDR3 has 14 amino acids. Per the germline V gene, CDR1 is MNHEY and CDR2 is SMNVEV (reference sequence). CDR3 loop: CASSLQGIDQPQHF. The CDR3, as DNA: TGTGCCAGCAGTTTACAGGGAATCGATCAGCCCCAGCATTTT.

J is TRBJ2-1 and V is TRBV4-3, with TRBD1 identical over 8 bases. The J call is in doubt because the DNA end fits TRBJ2-7 better. The CDR3 has 15 amino acids. Germline-derived CDR1 and CDR2 are LGHNA and YSLEER. The CDR3 DNA reads as TGCGCCAGCAGCCAGAGTCCGAACAGGGGGTTCCGGCAGTACTTC. Encoded protein: CASSQSPNRGFRQYF.

The chain recombines TRBV9 with TRBJ2-3; D not certain. Per germline, CDR1 SGDLS and CDR2 YYNGEE. The ends were cut back, 0 bases at V and 9 bases at J, with 11 bases in the middle. The CDR3 is made up of 13 amino acids. CDR3 amino acids: CASSVGGVGTQYF. The CDR3, as DNA: TGTGCCAGCAGCGTAGGCGGTGTAGGGACGCAGTATTTT.

This chain links TRBV4-1 with TRBJ1-5, with a weak D call TRBD1 (5 bases). The V end was cut by 0 bases, the J end by 0 bases, with 15 bases between. The length of the CDR3 is 18 residues. Per the germline V gene, CDR1 is MGHRA and CDR2 is YSYEKL. The CDR3 here is CASSQEPGFDSSNQPQHF. The CDR3 bases are TGCGCCAGCAGCCAAGAGCCGGGATTTGACAGTAGCAATCAGCCCCAGCATTTT.

The CDR3 DNA reads as TGTGCCAGCAGCAAAGGTAAAACGGGGATTGAAACTGAAGCTTTCTTT. Translated: CASSKGKTGIETEAFF. The genes are TRBV21-1 and TRBJ1-1. TRBV21-1 is annotated as a pseudogene. The CDR3 consists of 16 residues.